Below are 21 T cell receptor beta chains sequenced from a single sample in a study of T cell repertoires in cytomegalovirus infection. TCRdb reanalysed the reads using MiXCR and keeps one entry per CDR3 protein. The repertoire holds some 590,000 distinct CDR3 sequences, with approximately 40% as singletons. These receptors lack a known antigen. This sample comprised cultured PBMCs, obtained from culture after CMV antigen stimulation. The source of these receptors is a human donor in good health (CMV status not recorded). Some clones in this sample may be carry-over from other donors' samples.

This chain joins TRBV4-1 and TRBJ1-1; D remains ambiguous. Germline V gene sequence: CDR1 MGHRA, CDR2 YSYEKL. V was pared by 1 base and J by 0 bases, with 15 bases between. CDR3 size: 17 residues. CDR3 bases: TGCGCCAGCAGCCAAGGCAGCGGGCTGGGGATGAACACTGAAGCTTTCTTT. Amino acids: CASSQGSGLGMNTEAFF.

The sample holds one count of this clonotype. V gene TRBV6-8 combines with J gene TRBJ1-1, with D hard to call. V was cut by 0 bases and J by 4 bases, with 15 bases left in between. Germline assignment: CDR1 MNHGY and CDR2 SAAAGT. This CDR3 has 16 amino acids. CDR3 loop: CASSYSSPLESTEAFF. For the CDR3, the DNA is TGTGCCAGCAGTTACTCCAGCCCCCTGGAGAGCACTGAAGCTTTCTTT.

The chain is built from TRBV28 and TRBJ1-5; no definite D call. V was trimmed by 7 bases and J by 8 bases, leaving 12 bases between them. The CDR3 runs to 12 residues. Per the germline V gene, CDR1 is MDHEN and CDR2 is SYDVKM. CDR3 bases: TGTGCCAGCACCCGCCGAGCGGAGCCCCAGCATTTT. Its protein product is CASTRRAEPQHF.

The chain is built from TRBV19 and TRBJ1-5, with D possibly being TRBD1 (5 bases). The CDR3 contains 13 residues. Germline loops: CDR1 LNHDA, CDR2 SQIVND (reference sequence). The V and J ends lost 8 bases and 3 bases respectively, with 11 bases between them. CDR3 amino acids: CASSQGYNQPQHF. The CDR3 DNA reads as TGTGCCAGTTCCCAGGGCTACAATCAGCCCCAGCATTTT.

The sample holds a few counts of this clonotype. The rearrangement links TRBV7-8 to TRBJ2-2; TRBD2 aligns across 7 bases. Germline-derived CDR1 and CDR2 are SGHVS and FQNEAQ. This CDR3 is 17 amino acids long. Unmatched junction bases numbered 16, after V lost 5 bases and J lost 7 bases. CDR3 protein: CASSLVGATSSLGELFF. In DNA form, the CDR3 reads TGTGCCAGCAGCCTCGTGGGTGCGACTAGCTCCCTCGGGGAGCTGTTTTTT.

In this sample, this clonotype turned up a few times. The chain recombines TRBV7-9 with TRBJ2-1; 9 nucleotides agree with TRBD2. CDR1 is SEHNR and CDR2 is FQNEAQ in the germline V gene (reference sequence). The CDR3 loop spans 21 amino acids. Losses at the gene ends were 1 base for V and 6 bases for J; bases not matched to a gene: 22. The DNA of the CDR3 is TGTGCCAGCAGCTTAGATCCCGGGACTAGCCCCGTCTACGGGGTTTTCAATGAGCAGTTCTTC. Amino acids: CASSLDPGTSPVYGVFNEQFF.

The chain employs TRBV28 and TRBJ1-2; 8 bases line up with TRBD1. CDR3 length equals 15 residues. The germline V gene has CDR1 MDHEN and CDR2 SYDVKM. With 2 bases clipped from V and 2 bases from J, the junction kept 4 bases outside the gene matches. CDR3 residues: CASSLPTGGNYGYTF. CDR3 in DNA: TGTGCCAGCAGTTTACCCACAGGGGGAAACTATGGCTACACCTTC.

In its sample, this clonotype was seen a few times. The gene calls are TRBV7-2 and TRBJ1-2; D is unresolved. The CDR3 contains 13 residues. V shed 1 base and J shed 8 bases, with 11 bases lying between them. The V gene's germline CDR1 is SGHTA and CDR2 FQGNSA. The CDR3 DNA sequence: TGTGCCAGCAGCTTAGGAACAGTGAACGGCTACACCTTC. Amino acids: CASSLGTVNGYTF.

The rearrangement joins TRBV7-9 to TRBJ1-6, with a tentative D call TRBD1 (6 bases). CDR3 length: 18 amino acids. Trimming shortened V by 4 bases and J by 7 bases, and 23 bases separated the two germline ends. The germline V gene has CDR1 SEHNR and CDR2 FQNEAQ (reference sequence). The CDR3 bases are TGTGCCAGCAGCTCGGTTCCGGGGGCTCCTGGGGTAAATTCACCCCTCCACTTT. Amino acids: CASSSVPGAPGVNSPLHF.

This chain links TRBV6-6 with TRBJ1-4; unclear D gene. With 0 bases removed from V and 2 bases from J, the gap between germline ends came to 10 bases. The length of the CDR3 is 16 residues. From germline, CDR1 is MNHNY and CDR2 SVGAGI (reference sequence). CDR3 nucleotide sequence: TGTGCCAGCAGTTACTCAACCGCAGCGACTAATGAAAAACTGTTTTTT. Protein: CASSYSTAATNEKLFF.

This clonotype occurred a few times. J is TRBJ2-1 and V is TRBV12-3 or TRBV12-4; a weak D match, TRBD1 (5 bases). The CDR3 has 15 residues. V was shortened by 3 bases and J by 3 bases, with 12 bases between the two germline ends. CDR3 in DNA: TGTGCCAGCAGTTTTGGGGCGCGTCTCTACAATGAGCAGTTCTTC. Protein product: CASSFGARLYNEQFF.

V and J are TRBV29-1 and TRBJ2-3, with D tentatively TRBD1 (6 bases). Germline CDR1 is SQVTM and CDR2 is ANQGSEA. This CDR3 comprises 11 residues. Trimming shortened V by 7 bases and J by 9 bases, and 14 bases separated the two germline ends. For the CDR3, the DNA is TGCAGCGGCGGAGACAGGACAACGCAGTATTTT. Its protein is CSGGDRTTQYF.

The chain has TRBV20-1 and TRBJ2-7, with D hard to call. Trimming cost V 6 bases and J 6 bases, with 12 bases left between them. Germline V CDR1 and CDR2: DFQATT, SNEGSKA (reference sequence). CDR3 length: 11 residues. For the CDR3, the DNA is TGCAGTGCCATGATTGTAGGCGAGCAGTACTTC. It yields the protein CSAMIVGEQYF.

The rearrangement uses TRBV7-9 and TRBJ2-3; D possibly uses TRBD1 or TRBD2 (6 bases each). The germline V and J ends were trimmed by 1 base and 2 bases, with 13 bases remaining between them. CDR3 length: 16 amino acids. Germline-derived CDR1 and CDR2 are SEHNR and FQNEAQ (reference sequence). The CDR3 loop is CASSLGLWGATDTQYF. The CDR3 coding sequence is TGTGCCAGCAGCTTAGGATTATGGGGGGCCACAGATACGCAGTATTTT.

The V call is TRBV6-6, the J call TRBJ1-6; no reliable D call. Germline CDR1 reads MNHNY; CDR2 reads SVGAGI (reference sequence). The CDR3 totals 13 residues. Trimming removed 6 bases at V and 7 bases at J, with 10 bases between. Written as DNA, the CDR3 is TGTGCCAGCAGCACCTCGGCGAATTCACCCCTCCACTTT. Translating it yields CASSTSANSPLHF.

The chain couples TRBV7-2 to TRBJ2-7; 13 bases align to TRBD2. The trim removed 3 bases at V and 9 bases at J, leaving 5 bases unmatched. The CDR3 has 14 residues. The germline gives CDR1 SGHTA, CDR2 FQGNSA. DNA of the CDR3: TGTGCCAGCAGCTTCGGGACTAGCGGGGTGGGGCAGTACTTC. As protein: CASSFGTSGVGQYF.

V usage is TRBV9 and J usage is TRBJ1-6; no clear D gene. Trimming shortened V by 3 bases and J by 6 bases, and 13 bases separated the two germline ends. Germline CDR1 SGDLS, CDR2 YYNGEE. The length of the CDR3 is 15 residues. CDR3 protein: CASSAHKDGNSPLHF. The CDR3 DNA is TGTGCCAGCAGCGCACATAAGGACGGTAATTCACCCCTCCACTTT.

The table lists this clonotype with a few counts. The rearrangement joins TRBV6-5 to TRBJ2-1; 9 bases line up with TRBD2. This CDR3 is built from 14 residues. CDR1 is MNHEY, CDR2 SVGAGI, per germline. V lost 8 bases to trimming and J lost 6 bases; unmatched junction nucleotides: 8. CDR3 sequence: CASRRLAGSNEQFF. In DNA form, the CDR3 reads TGTGCCAGCCGCCGGCTAGCGGGATCCAATGAGCAGTTCTTC.

This clonotype showed up just a few times. The rearrangement joins TRBV6-2 or TRBV6-3 to TRBJ1-5; no clear D. Looked up from germline, CDR1 is MNHEY and CDR2 is SVGEGT. V was clipped by 6 bases and J by 2 bases, with 14 bases between them. The CDR3 spans 15 residues. CDR3 residues: CASRSLDTGNQPQHF. The CDR3, as DNA: TGTGCCAGCAGATCGCTCGACACCGGCAATCAGCCCCAGCATTTT.

This chain connects TRBV15 to TRBJ2-5, with no clear D. V lost 3 bases, J lost 3 bases, and 11 bases lay in between. The CDR3 covers 14 residues. Germline V CDR1 and CDR2: LNHNV, YYDKDF (reference sequence). The CDR3 nucleotides read TGTGCCACCAGCAGGAACAAGGTTGAAGAGACCCAGTACTTC. It codes for CATSRNKVEETQYF. The variable domain in full, with the rest retrieved from reference TRBV15 and TRBJ2-5, is DAMVIQNPRYQVTQFGKPVTLSCSQTLNHNVMYWYQQKSSQAPKLLFHYYDKDFNNEADTPDNFQSRRPNTSFCFLDIRSPGLGDTAMYLCATSRNKVEETQYFGPGTRLLVL.

This clonotype was counted ten times or more. This chain connects TRBV27 to TRBJ2-7, with D uncertain. The CDR3 length is 12 residues. Germline-derived CDR1 and CDR2 are MNHEY and SMNVEV (reference sequence). The V gene lost 2 bases and the J gene lost 3 bases, with 5 bases spanning the gap. The CDR3 sequence is CASSLNHYEQYF. The CDR3, as DNA: TGTGCCAGCAGTTTAAACCACTACGAGCAGTACTTC.